This is a list of T cell receptor beta chains from one sample in a study of STAT3 mutations in large granular lymphocyte leukemia. TCRdb keeps only in-frame clones here, not all; method: immunoSEQ multiplex PCR. The data contain tens of thousands of clones, about 88% of them singletons. Sequenced input: PBMCs. The receptors stem from a human donor with T large granular lymphocyte leukemia. Some clones in this sample may be carry-over from other donors' samples. CDR3s include the opening cysteine and the closing phenylalanine or tryptophan. A D gene is named only where the DNA matches it firmly. Not all rows give a size; the values are once, few, many and, for expanded clones, a class.

clone_size j_call v_call d_call cdr3_aa cdr3_nt
NA TRBJ1-1 TRBV5-1 NA CASSGAEVEAFF TGCGCCAGCAGCGGGGCCGAGGTTGAAGCTTTCTTT
NA TRBJ2-5 TRBV14 NA CASSQDPAGKETQYF TGTGCCAGCAGCCAAGACCCGGCAGGGAAAGAGACCCAGTACTTC
once TRBJ2-7 TRBV18 NA CASSPTIRYEQYF TGTGCCAGCTCACCAACTATCCGCTACGAGCAGTACTTC
NA TRBJ2-5 TRBV27 TRBD2 CASSQSGGSVAQYF TGTGCCAGCAGTCAAAGCGGGGGTTCAGTGGCCCAGTACTTC
NA TRBJ2-5 TRBV2 TRBD2 CASTGLAQETQYF TGTGCCAGCACAGGACTAGCTCAAGAGACCCAGTACTTC
NA TRBJ2-5 TRBV7-2 NA CASSVGTRQETQYF TGTGCCAGCAGCGTCGGGACCCGCCAAGAGACCCAGTACTTC
NA TRBJ1-5 TRBV7-8 NA CASSLDRIKPQHF TGTGCCAGCAGCTTAGACCGGATCAAGCCCCAGCATTTT
NA TRBJ2-3 TRBV18 NA CASSPKILSSTDTQYF TGTGCCAGCTCACCAAAGATACTATCTAGCACAGATACGCAGTATTTT
NA TRBJ1-2 TRBV7-2 NA CASSLGQPAYGYTF TGTGCCAGCAGCTTAGGACAGCCGGCCTATGGCTACACCTTC
NA TRBJ1-5 TRBV11-2 NA CASSSGAHSNQPQHF TGTGCCAGCAGCTCGGGAGCTCATAGCAATCAGCCCCAGCATTTT
NA TRBJ1-1 TRBV4-1 NA CASSQSVGNTEAFF TGCGCCAGCAGCCAATCGGTGGGGAACACTGAAGCTTTCTTT
NA TRBJ2-5 TRBV6-6 NA CASSYLSRTETQYF TGTGCCAGCAGTTACTTATCTAGGACGGAGACCCAGTACTTC
NA TRBJ1-4 TRBV5-5 TRBD1 CASSLSGGREKLFF TGTGCCAGCAGCTTGTCAGGGGGGCGTGAAAAACTGTTTTTT
NA TRBJ1-2 TRBV6-6 NA CASSYLGGGTGGYTF TGTGCCAGCAGTTACCTGGGAGGAGGGACGGGTGGCTACACCTTC
NA TRBJ2-5 TRBV20-1 NA CSASSETQYF TGCAGTGCTAGTTCAGAGACCCAGTACTTC
NA TRBJ2-7 TRBV30 NA CAWSVLGHSEQYF TGTGCCTGGAGTGTACTAGGACATAGCGAGCAGTACTTC
NA TRBJ2-5 TRBV5-1 TRBD2 CASSRLAGGQETQYF TGCGCCAGCAGCCGACTAGCGGGGGGACAAGAGACCCAGTACTTC
NA TRBJ2-3 TRBV7-9 NA CASSLWESPTDTQYF TGTGCCAGCAGCTTATGGGAGTCCCCCACAGATACGCAGTATTTT
NA TRBJ1-2 TRBV25-1 TRBD1 CASRGPDRGYGYTF TGTGCCAGCCGGGGTCCGGACAGGGGCTATGGCTACACCTTC
NA TRBJ2-5 TRBV29-1 TRBD2 CSTRLAETQYF TGCAGCACGCGACTAGCGGAGACCCAGTACTTC
NA TRBJ1-2 TRBV10-2 NA CASSDLPGEYGYTF TGCGCCAGCAGTGACCTTCCAGGGGAGTATGGCTACACCTTC
NA TRBJ2-5 TRBV7-9 NA CASSPRDTQETQYF TGTGCCAGCAGCCCACGGGACACTCAAGAGACCCAGTACTTC
NA TRBJ2-7 TRBV25-1 NA CASSLTAEQYF TGTGCCAGCAGTTTAACAGCCGAGCAGTACTTC
NA TRBJ1-2 TRBV25-1 NA CASSVWGANYGYTF TGTGCCAGCAGTGTTTGGGGGGCCAACTATGGCTACACCTTC
NA TRBJ2-1 TRBV4-3 TRBD1 CASSQATGGDQFF TGCGCCAGCAGCCAGGCTACAGGGGGTGACCAGTTCTTC
NA TRBJ2-1 TRBV18 TRBD2 CASSPAGTTSREQFF TGTGCCAGCTCACCTGCCGGGACTACATCCCGTGAGCAGTTCTTC
NA TRBJ1-4 TRBV9 NA CASSPRQDGWYNEKLFF TGTGCCAGCAGCCCAAGGCAGGACGGATGGTATAATGAAAAACTGTTTTTT
NA TRBJ1-2 TRBV5-4 NA CASSRAPGTYGYTF TGTGCCAGCAGCCGGGCTCCGGGGACCTATGGCTACACCTTC
NA TRBJ2-1 TRBV7-2 TRBD2 CASSQRGGYNEQFF TGTGCCAGCAGCCAGCGGGGGGGCTACAATGAGCAGTTCTTC
NA TRBJ2-3 TRBV10-3 NA CAISVPGTDTQYF TGTGCCATCAGTGTTCCGGGCACAGATACGCAGTATTTT
few TRBJ2-7 TRBV7-9 NA CASSLARGSSYEQYF TGTGCCAGCAGCTTAGCTCGGGGGAGCTCCTACGAGCAGTACTTC